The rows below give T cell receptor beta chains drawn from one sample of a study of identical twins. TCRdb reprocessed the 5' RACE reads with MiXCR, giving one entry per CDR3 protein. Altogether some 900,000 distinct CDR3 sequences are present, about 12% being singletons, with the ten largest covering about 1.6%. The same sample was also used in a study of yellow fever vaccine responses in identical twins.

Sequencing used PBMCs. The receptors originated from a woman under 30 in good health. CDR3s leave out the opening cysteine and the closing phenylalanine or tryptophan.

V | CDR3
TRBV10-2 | ASSESTWGGGEQF
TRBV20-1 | SASTGLQALNQPQH
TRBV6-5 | ASSYSSSPTWRGHGELF
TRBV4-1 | ASSPRGQDLSGELF
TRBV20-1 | SARLGNYGYT
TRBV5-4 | ASSLESGLAGAKAKNIQY
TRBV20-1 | SATPQETQY
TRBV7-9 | ASSLGDPHNEQF
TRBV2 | AGDLGSNEQF
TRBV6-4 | ASRGGQGAGNEQF
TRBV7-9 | ATLTISGETQY
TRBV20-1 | SATGTAPYEQY
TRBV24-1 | ATSDSPDRADTQY
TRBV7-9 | ASSRSTGALHTEAF
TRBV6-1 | ASYSTGRSYEQY
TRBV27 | ASSYLAVPYEQY
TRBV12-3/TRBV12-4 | ASRQTGVNYGYT
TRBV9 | ASSVGGLTLPDTQY
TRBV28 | ASSSRTSGRTVDIQY
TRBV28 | ASSWRQGLNEQF
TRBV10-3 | AISEEGGEQF
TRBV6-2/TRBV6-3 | ASSSKQRGPGSGEQF
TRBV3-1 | ASRTSGSWNEQF
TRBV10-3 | AIRTGDGTGELF
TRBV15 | ATSRGPLGSDTGELF
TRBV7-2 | ASSTRQGEDTGELF
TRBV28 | ASSLRMDGELF
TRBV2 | ASNRDRGNQPQH
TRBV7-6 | ASSLGAAQGTEAF
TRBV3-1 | ASSLRSPGEQY
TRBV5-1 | ASRKSRGRGGTGELF
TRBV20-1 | SASQGMDEQF
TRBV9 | ASSVGVQRAIGTEAF
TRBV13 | ASTSAGGGSETQY
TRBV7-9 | ASSLAFAGPEAF
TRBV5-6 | ASSGTGTPHEQF
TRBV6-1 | ASRTAQGFREQY
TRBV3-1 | ASSQGILGELF
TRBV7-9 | ASSSRTSGTSYNEQF
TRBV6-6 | ASAEPPNEQF
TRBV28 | ASIVGGGWNSPLH
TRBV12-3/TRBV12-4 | ASANPTQPQH
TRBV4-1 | ASSPLQRAHNEQF